What follows is one T cell receptor (beta chain) and its context. The data belong to a study of OX40 agonist ivuxolimab in advanced cancers. About the study: It was ivuxolimab, an agonistic anti-OX40 (CD134) antibody, that patients were treated with. Dose-escalation cases comprised hepatocellular carcinoma, melanoma, renal cell or head and neck cancer.

Here immunoSEQ multiplex PCR was the method, and the copy in TCRdb shows in-frame clones only, minus some. Here the sample spans 100,000 or so clones, 90% being singletons. V lost 4 bases, J lost 4 bases, and 10 bases lay in between. Germline CDR1 is MNHNS and CDR2 is SASEGT. This CDR3 spans 13 amino acids. The TCR originated in an adult with an advanced solid tumor such as melanoma, head and neck, liver or kidney cancer. The material was CD4+ or CD8+ T cells sorted from blood, obtained in a trial of the OX40 agonist ivuxolimab. The rearrangement joins TRBV6-1 to TRBJ1-2, with a tentative D call TRBD1 (5 bases). CDR3 DNA: TGTGCCAGCAGTGCACAGGATATCTATGGCTACACCTTC. It is translated as CASSAQDIYGYTF.